This T cell receptor (beta chain) was profiled in a study of response to subunit inactivated influenza vaccine. TCRdb redid the calling of the RT-PCR reads with MiXCR, one entry per CDR3 protein. The table lists just under 250,000 distinct CDR3 sequences, 9% to 15% of them singletons. V lost 0 bases, J lost 7 bases, and 5 bases stayed unmatched. There are 16 residues in the CDR3. Germline V gene sequence: CDR1 LGHNA, CDR2 YNFKEQ. This clonotype came up many times. This sample comprised non-naive T cells sorted from PBMCs, obtained 14 days before vaccination. The rearrangement uses TRBV4-2 and TRBJ2-1; 11 bases are shared with TRBD2. The TCR was taken from a man in his forties or fifties who received an inactivated influenza vaccine. The CDR3, as DNA: TGTGCCAGCAGCCAAGATCGGTTAGCGGGGGGGAATGAGCAGTTCTTC. This sequence encodes CASSQDRLAGGNEQFF.